This TCR beta chain is drawn from a study of Graves' ophthalmopathy and Graves' hyperthyroidism. Study context: Sampling took place at initial diagnosis, with peripheral blood obtained before any treatment.

The authors amplified TCR beta CDR3 regions, and they did so from RNA transcripts for repertoire sequencing. HTBI primers were used in a first-round RT-PCR, which preceded a second-round multiplex PCR. TCRdb used MiXCR to reprocess the multiplex PCR reads, holding one entry per CDR3 protein. The sample carries about 230,000 distinct CDR3 sequences, roughly 50% recorded once. Findings and limits, study-wide: Most thyroid clonotypes with frequency above 0.001 were detected in blood too. Ophthalmopathy progression cases were predicted by the model with 60% to 71% sensitivity and 72% to 80% specificity.

The V and J ends lost 5 bases and 3 bases, in that order; junction bases with no gene match: 5. Germline lookup yields CDR1 MGHDK and CDR2 SYGVNS. The CDR3 runs 14 residues. In regard to this clonotype: Its antigen remains unknown. Likely a read error: the CDR3 ends without its conserved phenylalanine or tryptophan.

This TCR was recovered from an adult man with Graves' ophthalmopathy. Sequences were obtained from peripheral blood. V gene TRBV25-1 combines with J gene TRBJ2-7, with TRBD1 matching over 9 bases. The CDR3 is CASSTGTGIYEQYL. The CDR3 DNA reads TGTGCCAGCAGTACCGGGACAGGGATCTACGAGCAGTACCTC.